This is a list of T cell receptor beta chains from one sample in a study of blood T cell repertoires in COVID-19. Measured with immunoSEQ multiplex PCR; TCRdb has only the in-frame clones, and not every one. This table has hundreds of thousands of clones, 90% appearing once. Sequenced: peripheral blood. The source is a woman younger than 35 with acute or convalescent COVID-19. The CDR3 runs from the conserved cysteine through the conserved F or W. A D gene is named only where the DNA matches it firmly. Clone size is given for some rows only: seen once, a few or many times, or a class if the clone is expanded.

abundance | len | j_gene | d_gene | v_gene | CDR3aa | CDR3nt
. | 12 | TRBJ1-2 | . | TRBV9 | CASSVLGAGYTF | TGTGCCAGCAGCGTATTAGGAGCTGGCTACACCTTC
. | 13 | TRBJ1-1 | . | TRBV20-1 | CSASVNKNTEAFF | TGCAGTGCTAGTGTGAACAAGAACACTGAAGCTTTCTTT
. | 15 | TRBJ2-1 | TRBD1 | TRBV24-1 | CATSASGQGLNEQFF | TGTGCCACCAGTGCCTCGGGACAGGGGTTGAATGAGCAGTTCTTC
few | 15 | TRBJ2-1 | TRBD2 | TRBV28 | CASSLQRGANNEQFF | TGTGCCAGCAGTCTACAGCGGGGGGCAAATAATGAGCAGTTCTTC
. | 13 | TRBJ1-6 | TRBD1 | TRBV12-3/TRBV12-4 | CASSADRASPLHF | TGTGCCAGCAGCGCTGACAGGGCTTCACCCCTCCACTTT
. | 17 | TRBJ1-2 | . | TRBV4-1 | CASSQDEQGPTHYGYTF | TGCGCCAGCAGCCAAGATGAACAGGGACCGACCCACTATGGCTACACCTTC
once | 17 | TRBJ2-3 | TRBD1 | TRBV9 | CASSAQLRDRSTDTQYF | TGTGCCAGCAGCGCTCAACTCCGGGACAGGAGCACAGATACGCAGTATTTT
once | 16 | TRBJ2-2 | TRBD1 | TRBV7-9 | CASSPMDRGDTGELFF | TGTGCCAGCAGCCCTATGGACAGGGGGGACACCGGGGAGCTGTTTTTT
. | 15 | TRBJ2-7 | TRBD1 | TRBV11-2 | CASSSRDRGVYEQYF | TGTGCCAGCAGCTCCAGAGACAGGGGAGTCTACGAGCAGTACTTC
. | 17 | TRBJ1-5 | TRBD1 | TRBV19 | CASSTLGQGVSNQPQHF | TGTGCCAGTAGTACCCTCGGGCAGGGGGTGAGCAATCAGCCCCAGCATTTT
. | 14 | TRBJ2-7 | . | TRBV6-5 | CASSGLPVSYEQYF | TGTGCCAGCTCAGGACTCCCGGTCTCCTACGAGCAGTACTTC
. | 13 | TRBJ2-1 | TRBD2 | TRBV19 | CASQLAGGLEQFF | TGTGCCAGTCAACTAGCGGGGGGGCTTGAGCAGTTCTTC
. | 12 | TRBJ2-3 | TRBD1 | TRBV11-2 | CASSQGADTQYF | TGTGCCAGCAGCCAGGGGGCAGATACGCAGTATTTT
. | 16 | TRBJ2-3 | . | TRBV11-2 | CASSLGRAGLTDTQYF | TGTGCCAGCAGCTTAGGCCGCGCAGGGCTCACAGATACGCAGTATTTT
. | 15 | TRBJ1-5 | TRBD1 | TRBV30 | CAWSVSRQGVQPQHF | TGTGCCTGGAGTGTATCACGACAGGGCGTTCAGCCCCAGCATTTT
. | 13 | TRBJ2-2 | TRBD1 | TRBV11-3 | CASSPRGTGELFF | TGTGCCAGCAGCCCCAGGGGGACCGGGGAGCTGTTTTTT
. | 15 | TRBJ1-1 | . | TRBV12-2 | CASRLVLALNTEAFF | TGTGCAAGTCGCTTAGTATTGGCCTTGAACACTGAAGCTTTCTTT
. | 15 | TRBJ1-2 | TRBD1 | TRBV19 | CASSGRDRFYYGYTF | TGTGCCAGTAGTGGTCGGGACAGATTTTACTATGGCTACACCTTC
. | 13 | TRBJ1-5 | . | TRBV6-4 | CASSLEVGQPQHF | TGTGCCAGCAGTCTAGAGGTGGGTCAGCCCCAGCATTTT
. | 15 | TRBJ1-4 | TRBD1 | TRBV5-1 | CASSLAGRGREKLFF | TGCGCCAGCAGCTTGGCGGGCAGGGGGCGGGAAAAACTGTTTTTT
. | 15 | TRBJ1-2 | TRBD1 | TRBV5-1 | CASSLGNRGNYGYTF | TGCGCCAGCAGCTTGGGAAACAGGGGTAACTATGGCTACACCTTC
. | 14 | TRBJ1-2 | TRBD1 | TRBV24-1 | CATSDIQQGYGYTF | TGTGCCACCAGTGATATACAACAGGGGTATGGCTACACCTTC
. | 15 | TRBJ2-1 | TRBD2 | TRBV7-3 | CASSPLAGGYNEQFF | TGTGCCAGCAGCCCCCTAGCGGGTGGTTACAATGAGCAGTTCTTC
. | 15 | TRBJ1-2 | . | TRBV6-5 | CASSYFGGPGVGYTF | TGTGCCAGCAGTTACTTCGGGGGTCCGGGGGTTGGCTACACCTTC
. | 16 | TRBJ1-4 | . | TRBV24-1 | CATSDLGEGGNEKLFF | TGTGCCACCAGTGATCTAGGGGAGGGGGGTAATGAAAAACTGTTTTTT
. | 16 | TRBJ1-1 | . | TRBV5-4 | CASSLAGGAPVTEAFF | TGTGCCAGCAGCTTGGCGGGCGGGGCGCCTGTCACTGAAGCTTTCTTT
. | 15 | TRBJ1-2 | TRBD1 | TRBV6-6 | CASSYGRTGEYGYTF | TGTGCCAGCAGTTACGGGAGGACAGGGGAATATGGCTACACCTTC
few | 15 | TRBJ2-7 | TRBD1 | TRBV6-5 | CASQEGQGSSYEQYF | TGTGCCAGCCAAGAGGGACAGGGGTCATCCTACGAGCAGTACTTC